The 2 T cell receptor beta chains below were found in one sample sequenced in a study of vaccination and CD4 T cells after COVID-19. Which antigens these TCRs recognize remains unknown. The sample's time point: late sampling 161 to 241 days after vaccination in a few convalescent patients. Treatment: approximately 9-day PBMC culture with coronavirus spike peptide pools or control peptides (ViraFEST assay). The Oncomine TCR Beta short-read assay was applied to DNA of cultured CD4+ T cells. TCRdb fed the PCR reads into MiXCR, producing one record per CDR3 protein. The sample has some 21,000 distinct CDR3 sequences, roughly 50% seen once. The sequencing here drew on CD4+ T cells from blood, cultured in vitro, taken about 7 months after SARS-CoV-2 vaccination. These receptors all stem from a human donor who had recovered from COVID-19.

The chain is built from TRBV5-3 and TRBJ2-7; D is possibly TRBD1 (6 bases). TRBV5-3 is given ORF status, its function remaining uncertain. V was shortened by 2 bases and J by 6 bases, with 15 bases between the two germline ends. CDR3 size: 14 residues. In DNA form, the CDR3 reads TGTGCCAGAAGCTTATGGACCCAGGGGCCCGAGCAGTACTTC. This gives the protein CARSLWTQGPEQYF.

The chain combines TRBV20-1 with TRBJ1-1; the match to TRBD1 covers 8 bases. CDR1 is DFQATT, CDR2 SNEGSKA, per germline (reference sequence). The CDR3 loop spans 14 amino acids. V trimming: 3 bases; J trimming: 3 bases; junction bases outside the gene matches: 6. The CDR3 here is CSASSGGPDTEAFF. Here the CDR3 DNA reads TGCAGTGCTAGTTCAGGGGGCCCAGACACTGAAGCTTTCTTT.